This T cell receptor (beta chain) was recorded in a study of blood T cell repertoires in COVID-19. Overall study context: The United States, Italy and Spain were the sources of the acute and convalescent COVID-19 samples.

Assay used: immunoSEQ multiplex PCR; TCRdb lists only in-frame clones, some missing. Among roughly 140,000 clones listed, about 87% were seen once. This CDR3 contains 13 residues. After removal of 8 bases from V and 6 bases from J, the junction contained 7 bases not matched to a gene. The genes are TRBV12-3 or TRBV12-4 and TRBJ2-1, with 7 bases aligning to TRBD1. The sample taken for sequencing was PBMCs or T cells enriched from blood (not recorded which). The source is a man over 45 in a cohort exposed to, infected with or recovered from COVID-19 (not recorded which). The DNA of the CDR3 is TGTGCCAGCCGGAACAGGGGTGGCAATGAGCAGTTCTTC. This sequence encodes CASRNRGGNEQFF.